This record looks at one TCR beta chain sequence and its context. As yet, its antigen is unknown. Method: immunoSEQ multiplex PCR; TCRdb's copy keeps in-frame clones and lacks some. The table includes about 40,000 clones, approximately 86% detected once. Germline CDR1 is SGHTA and CDR2 is FQGNSA. CDR3 length equals 15 residues. V lost 5 bases and J 4 bases, leaving 17 bases between the germline ends. This sample is part of a study of T cells in localized non-small cell lung cancer. General observations from the study: Patients showing higher blood T cell density tended to see longer overall survival.

This TCR derives from a man aged 18 to 55 with stage I lung adenocarcinoma. This sequence joins TRBV7-2 and TRBJ1-2; D possibly corresponds to TRBD1 (5 bases). The specimen comprised peripheral blood, sampled before any cancer treatment. Here the CDR3 DNA reads TGTGCCAGCAGCCCAATGCGTCAGGGAATCTATGGCTACACCTTC. As protein: CASSPMRQGIYGYTF. Full variable domain (outside the CDR3, taken from reference TRBV7-2 and TRBJ1-2): GAGVSQSPSNKVTEKGKDVELRCDPISGHTALYWYRQSLGQGLEFLIYFQGNSAPDKSGLPSDRFSAERTGGSVSTLTIQRTQQEDSAVYLCASSPMRQGIYGYTFGSGTRLTVV.